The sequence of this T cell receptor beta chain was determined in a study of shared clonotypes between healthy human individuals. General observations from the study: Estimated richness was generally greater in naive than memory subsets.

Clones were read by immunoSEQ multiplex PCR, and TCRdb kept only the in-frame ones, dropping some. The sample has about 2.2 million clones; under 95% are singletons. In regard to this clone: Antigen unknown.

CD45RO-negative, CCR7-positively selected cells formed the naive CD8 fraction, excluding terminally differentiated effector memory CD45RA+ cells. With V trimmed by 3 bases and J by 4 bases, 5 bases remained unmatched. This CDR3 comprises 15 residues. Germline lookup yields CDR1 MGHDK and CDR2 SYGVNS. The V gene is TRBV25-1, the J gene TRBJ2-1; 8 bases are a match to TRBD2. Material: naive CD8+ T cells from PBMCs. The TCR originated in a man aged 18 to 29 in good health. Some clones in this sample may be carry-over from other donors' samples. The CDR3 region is CASSEVTSAYNEQFF. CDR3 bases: TGTGCCAGCAGTGAGGTGACTAGCGCGTACAATGAGCAGTTCTTC. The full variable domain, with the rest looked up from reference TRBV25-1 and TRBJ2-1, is EADIYQTPRYLVIGTGKKITLECSQTMGHDKMYWYQQDPGMELHLIHYSYGVNSTEKGDLSSESTVSRIRTEHFPLTLESARPSHTSQYLCASSEVTSAYNEQFFGPGTRLTVL.